A selection of T cell receptor beta chains follows, all from one sample in a study of graft-versus-host responses after intestinal transplantation. Assay: immunoSEQ multiplex PCR; the TCRdb copy retains only in-frame clones and omits some. The sample consists of some 120,000 clones, more than 90% of them appearing once. What these receptors recognize is not known. The sequencing here drew on unstimulated CD4+ T cells sorted from spleen or lymph node cells, taken before transplant. These receptors were taken from a human donor who was the organ donor for an intestinal transplant. The CDR3 runs from the conserved cysteine through the conserved F or W. The D gene is left open where the match is weak. Size tells how often a clone was seen (once, few, many) or the class of an expanded clone, and some rows leave it out.

TRBJ2-1	TRBD1	-	14	TRBV4-2	CASSQETGGYEQFF
TRBJ2-7	-	-	18	TRBV4-1	CASSQAGGRGGAGREQYF
TRBJ2-7	-	once	12	TRBV25-1	CASQSQDYEQYF
TRBJ1-2	TRBD1	-	13	TRBV5-1	CASSLGQGGGYTF
TRBJ2-7	TRBD2	once	15	TRBV5-1	CASSLTAGGPYEQYF
TRBJ2-7	TRBD2	-	14	TRBV5-4	CASSGTSGSDEQYF
TRBJ2-5	TRBD1	-	16	TRBV7-3	CASSTSGQGAGETQYF
TRBJ2-2	TRBD2	-	14	TRBV6-1	CASARGGRSGELFF
TRBJ2-2	TRBD2	-	18	TRBV2	CASSDWRVAGVNTGELFF
TRBJ1-2	TRBD1	-	17	TRBV2	CASGQFFGTELNYGYTF
TRBJ2-2	-	-	15	TRBV5-1	CASSLEGSATGELFF
TRBJ1-1	-	-	16	TRBV5-5	CASSLDLPGWNTEAFF
TRBJ2-7	TRBD2	-	15	TRBV6-5	CASSPGLAGVHEQYF
TRBJ2-5	-	-	15	TRBV7-7	CASSSRKALGETQYF